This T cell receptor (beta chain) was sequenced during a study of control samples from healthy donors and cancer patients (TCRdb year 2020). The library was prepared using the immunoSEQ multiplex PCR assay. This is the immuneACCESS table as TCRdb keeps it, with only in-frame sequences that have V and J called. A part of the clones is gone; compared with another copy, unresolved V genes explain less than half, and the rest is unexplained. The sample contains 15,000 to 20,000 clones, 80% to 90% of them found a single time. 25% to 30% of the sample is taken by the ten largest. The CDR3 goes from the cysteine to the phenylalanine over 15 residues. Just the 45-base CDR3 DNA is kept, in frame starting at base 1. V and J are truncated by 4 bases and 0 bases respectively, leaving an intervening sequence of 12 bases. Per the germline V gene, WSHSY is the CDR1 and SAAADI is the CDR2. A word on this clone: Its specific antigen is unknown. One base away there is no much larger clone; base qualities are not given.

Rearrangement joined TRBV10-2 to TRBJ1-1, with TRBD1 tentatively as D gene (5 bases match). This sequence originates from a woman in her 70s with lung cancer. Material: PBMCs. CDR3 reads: CASSGPGRMNTEAFF. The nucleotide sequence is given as TGCGCCAGCAGTGGTCCGGGACGCATGAACACTGAAGCTTTCTTT.